These 29 T cell receptor beta chains were all obtained from the same sample, sequenced in a study of post-analysis software for immune sequencing data. Study results and caveats: Elevated frequency relative to controls characterized several TRBV segments in patients, TRBV5-6, TRBV5-1 and TRBV20-1 among them.

These receptors are not linked to any known antigen. Unique molecular identifiers featured in each of the TCR beta cDNA libraries. TCRdb re-analysed the PCR reads in MiXCR, keeping a single row per CDR3 protein. There are hundreds of thousands of distinct CDR3 sequences in the sample; roughly 29% occur only once, and around 0.56% lies in the top ten. The specimen sequenced was blood. The source is a girl aged 10-17 years with multiple sclerosis.

This clonotype was recorded a few times. The V gene is TRBV10-1, the J gene TRBJ2-3; 11 nucleotides agree with TRBD1. CDR1 is WNHNN, CDR2 SYGVQD, per germline (reference sequence). The length of the CDR3 is 15 residues. The V and J ends lost 6 bases and 2 bases, in that order; junction bases with no gene match: 4. CDR3 bases: TGCGCCAGCAGCCAGGGACAGGGGGACACAGATACGCAGTATTTT. Translating gives CASSQGQGDTDTQYF.

The chain combines TRBV7-2 with TRBJ2-1; 8 nucleotides agree with TRBD2. Germline V gene lookup returns CDR1 SGHTA and CDR2 FQGNSA. V dropped 4 bases and J dropped 7; count of bases not matched to a gene: 9. The CDR3 is 15 residues long. The CDR3 is CASSSVTGGGNEQFF. The CDR3 nucleotides are TGTGCCAGCAGCTCAGTAACGGGAGGGGGGAATGAGCAGTTCTTC.

This chain connects TRBV6-5 to TRBJ2-1, with a weak D call TRBD1 (5 bases). Per the germline V gene, CDR1 is MNHEY and CDR2 is SVGAGI. Trimming left V 5 bases short and J 6 bases short, with 11 bases between. The CDR3 contains 13 residues. CDR3 residues: CASSRTPSNEQFF. The CDR3 DNA reads as TGTGCCAGCAGTAGGACACCATCCAATGAGCAGTTCTTC.

In its sample, this clonotype was seen a few times. The chain has TRBV20-1 and TRBJ1-4; D possibly corresponds to TRBD1 (6 bases). Germline values: CDR1 DFQATT, CDR2 SNEGSKA (reference sequence). The V gene lost 3 bases and the J gene lost 0 bases, with 14 bases spanning the gap. There are 16 residues in the CDR3. The CDR3 region is CSASEGTTTTNEKLFF. CDR3 nucleotide sequence: TGCAGTGCTAGTGAAGGGACAACGACAACTAATGAAAAACTGTTTTTT.

This clonotype has a handful of counts. The rearrangement joins TRBV18 to TRBJ2-3; D is unclear. Per germline, CDR1 KGHSH and CDR2 LQKENI. The CDR3 consists of 13 residues. V was cut by 2 bases and J by 5 bases, with 8 bases left in between. This CDR3 reads CASSPTLRDTQYF. The CDR3 bases are TGTGCCAGCTCACCAACCTTACGAGATACGCAGTATTTT. Variable domain in full (rest from reference TRBV18 and TRBJ2-3): NAGVMQNPRHLVRRRGQEARLRCSPMKGHSHVYWYRQLPEEGLKFMVYLQKENIIDESGMPKERFSAEFPKEGPSILRIQQVVRGDSAAYFCASSPTLRDTQYFGPGTRLTVL.

The chain couples TRBV5-4 to TRBJ1-2; D possibly corresponds to TRBD1 (5 bases). The germline gives CDR1 SGHNT, CDR2 YYREEE (reference sequence). Between the trimmed V and J ends, which lost 1 base and 4 bases, there was a span of 14 bases. The length of the CDR3 is 15 residues. In DNA form, the CDR3 reads TGTGCCAGCAGCTTGCAATCCGACAGCATCTATGGCTACACCTTC. Translated: CASSLQSDSIYGYTF.

This clonotype has just a few counts. CDR3 in amino acids: CASSPGGFSRNEQFF. In DNA form, the CDR3 reads TGTGCCAGCAGCCCGGGGGGGTTTTCGAGGAATGAGCAGTTCTTC. The V and J genes are TRBV7-9 and TRBJ2-1; 8 nucleotides align to TRBD2. With V trimmed by 5 bases and J by 7 bases, 10 bases remained unmatched. The CDR3 extends over 15 amino acids. The germline CDR1 and CDR2 sequences are SEHNR and FQNEAQ (reference sequence).

The chain couples TRBV7-8 to TRBJ2-7; 7 bases align to TRBD1. Per germline, CDR1 SGHVS and CDR2 FQNEAQ. V lost 3 bases and J lost 0; bases outside the gene matches: 5. The CDR3 covers 15 residues. CDR3: CASSLDRISSYEQYF. The CDR3 DNA sequence: TGTGCCAGCAGCTTGGACAGGATAAGCTCCTACGAGCAGTACTTC.

This clonotype was seen repeatedly, ten times or more. The genes are TRBV28 and TRBJ2-1, with 10 bases matching TRBD2. V trimming: 7 bases; J trimming: 2 bases; junction bases outside the gene matches: 17. Germline assignment: CDR1 MDHEN and CDR2 SYDVKM. The CDR3 spans 19 residues. The CDR3 region is CASKDLTGTSEGTYNEQFF. The CDR3 DNA follows: TGTGCCAGCAAGGATCTAACTGGGACTAGCGAGGGCACCTACAATGAGCAGTTCTTC.

The chain has TRBV7-9 and TRBJ2-1; TRBD2 might be the D (5 bases). The length of the CDR3 is 14 residues. Between the trimmed V and J ends, which lost 1 base and 10 bases, there was a span of 14 bases. CDR1 is SEHNR and CDR2 is FQNEAQ in the germline V gene (reference sequence). DNA of the CDR3: TGTGCCAGCAGCTTAGGGACTGAGGCCGCCGAGCAGTTCTTC. Translated, it gives CASSLGTEAAEQFF.

This clonotype was counted many times. This sequence joins TRBV6-5 and TRBJ2-5; 8 bases match TRBD2. This CDR3 contains 13 residues. V lost 7 bases and J lost 3; bases outside the gene matches: 4. Germline V CDR1 and CDR2: MNHEY, SVGAGI. The CDR3 loop is CASTDSGEETQYF. The CDR3 DNA follows: TGTGCCAGCACCGATAGCGGGGAAGAGACCCAGTACTTC.

This clonotype appeared a few times. The chain employs TRBV27 and TRBJ2-5; D tentatively reads TRBD1 or TRBD2 (5 bases each). Germline lookup yields CDR1 MNHEY and CDR2 SMNVEV (reference sequence). Trimming removed 4 bases from V and 5 bases from J, with 17 bases in between. This CDR3 has 15 residues. CDR3 sequence reads: CASSSRMGERETQYF. CDR3 in DNA: TGTGCCAGCAGTTCTAGAATGGGGGAGCGCGAGACCCAGTACTTC.

This clonotype was counted only a few times. The chain carries TRBV6-5 and TRBJ1-6; D gene ambiguous. This CDR3 region has 18 residues. Germline-derived CDR1 and CDR2 are MNHEY and SVGAGI. V lost 0 bases to trimming and J lost 0 bases, with 12 bases between them. CDR3: CASSYSGHASSYNSPLHF. Here the CDR3 DNA reads TGTGCCAGCAGTTACTCAGGCCATGCTAGCTCCTATAATTCACCCCTCCACTTT.

Only a few counts were recorded for this clonotype. The chain links TRBV20-1 to TRBJ2-5; 10 bases map to TRBD1. The end of the DNA fits TRBJ2-7 better, so the J call may be wrong. Germline V gives CDR1 DFQATT, CDR2 SNEGSKA (reference sequence). This CDR3 contains 13 residues. CDR3 sequence reads: CSVRQGARAEQYF. The CDR3, as DNA: TGCAGTGTTCGACAGGGGGCGAGGGCCGAGCAGTACTTC.

The J gene is TRBJ2-1, the V gene TRBV6-1; D may be TRBD1 or TRBD2 (5 bases each). CDR1 MNHNS and CDR2 SASEGT come from the germline V gene. The CDR3 length is 16 residues. The V and J ends lost 4 bases and 0 bases respectively, with 13 bases between them. CDR3 in amino acids: CASSGGVLFSYNEQFF. The CDR3 nucleotides are TGTGCCAGCAGTGGAGGGGTACTCTTCTCCTACAATGAGCAGTTCTTC.

In the case of this clonotype: Germline and junction disagree at one end, which may indicate a read error. This chain uses TRBV6-1 with TRBJ1-2; the D is unclear. The CDR3 is 13 amino acids. Germline CDR1 MNHNS, CDR2 SASEGT. The CDR3 nucleotides are TGTGCCAGCAGTGAAAGGGAGAACTATGGCCACACCTTC. Encoded protein: CASSERENYGHTF.

The chain has TRBV4-1 and TRBJ1-3; D call uncertain. Trimming removed 5 bases at V and 7 bases at J, with 9 bases between. The CDR3 has 12 amino acids. Germline V gives CDR1 MGHRA, CDR2 YSYEKL. The CDR3 spells CASSFNENTIYF. CDR3 nucleotide sequence: TGCGCCAGCAGCTTCAATGAGAACACCATATATTTT.

This clonotype was counted only a few times. The rearrangement joins TRBV24-1 to TRBJ2-1; tentative D call: TRBD1 (6 bases). The CDR3 is 16 amino acids. Looked up from germline, CDR1 is KGHDR and CDR2 is SFDVKD. Trimming took off 4 bases at V and 8 bases at J, with 20 bases between the two ends. The CDR3 protein is CATSDTPRGHGHEQFF. The CDR3 DNA sequence: TGTGCCACCAGTGACACTCCCAGGGGCCACGGGCATGAGCAGTTCTTC.

The chain employs TRBV15 and TRBJ1-2; a weak D match, TRBD1 (5 bases). V lost 4 bases to trimming and J lost 8 bases, with 20 bases between them. From germline, CDR1 is LNHNV and CDR2 YYDKDF (reference sequence). This CDR3 has 15 residues. Written as DNA, the CDR3 is TGTGCCACCAGCACAAAGACCACAGGCCCCAGCGGCTACACCTTC. Its protein product is CATSTKTTGPSGYTF.

The V gene is TRBV6-5, the J gene TRBJ2-7; D is perhaps TRBD2 (6 bases). The DNA end favors TRBJ2-5, so the J call may be wrong. There are 16 residues in the CDR3. Germline V gives CDR1 MNHEY, CDR2 SVGAGI. CDR3 nucleotides: TGTGCCAGCAGTTACTTGACTCTAGCGACCCCAGAGACCCAGTACTTC. This codes for CASSYLTLATPETQYF.

The rearrangement links TRBV29-1 to TRBJ2-2; no firm D call. The V gene's germline CDR1 is SQVTM and CDR2 ANQGSEA. The CDR3 spans 13 residues. V dropped 7 bases and J dropped 1 base, with 10 bases sitting between them. The CDR3 region is CSARNGNTGELFF. Here the CDR3 DNA reads TGCAGCGCCCGGAACGGGAACACCGGGGAGCTGTTTTTT.

This clonotype was observed a few times. The chain uses TRBV7-9 and TRBJ1-2; tentatively, D is TRBD1 (6 bases). V dropped 5 bases and J dropped 4 bases, with 14 bases sitting between them. The CDR3 runs 14 residues. Germline V lookup: CDR1 SEHNR, CDR2 FQNEAQ (reference sequence). The CDR3 loop reads CASSPAGGLYGYTF. DNA for the CDR3: TGTGCCAGCAGCCCGGCGGGGGGGCTCTATGGCTACACCTTC.

In this sample, this clonotype turned up many times. The chain employs TRBV4-3 and TRBJ2-1; 14 nucleotides match TRBD2. The CDR3 runs to 17 residues. Trimming cost V 5 bases and J 6 bases; bases outside gene matches: 9. Germline CDR1 is LGHNA and CDR2 is YSLEER. In nucleotides, the CDR3 is TGCGCCAGCAGCAGACTAGCGGGAGGGCAAAGCGTCAATGAGCAGTTCTTC. This sequence encodes CASSRLAGGQSVNEQFF.

This clonotype has just one count. One junction end disagrees with the germline gene, perhaps due to a read error. The CDR3 reads CANSLWQGNEQYF. In DNA, the CDR3 is TGCGCCAACAGCTTATGGCAGGGGAACGAGCAGTACTTC. V and J are TRBV5-1 and TRBJ2-7; D is possibly TRBD1 (6 bases). Germline CDR1 SGHRS, CDR2 YFSETQ. The CDR3 loop spans 13 amino acids.

CDR3: CASSSPQGKATNEKLFF. The CDR3 DNA follows: TGTGCCAGCAGCTCCCCACAGGGAAAGGCAACTAATGAAAAACTGTTTTTT. V and J are TRBV7-2 and TRBJ1-4; perhaps TRBD1 as D (6 bases). CDR3 size: 17 residues. The V and J ends lost 4 bases and 0 bases respectively, with 15 bases between them. The V gene's germline CDR1 is SGHTA and CDR2 FQGNSA.

This clonotype turned up a few times. V gene TRBV21-1 combines with J gene TRBJ2-5; TRBD1 is the table's D call and was not checked against the DNA. TRBV21-1 is classified as a pseudogene. The CDR3 extends over 14 amino acids. The CDR3 region is CASSSNRVPETQYF. The CDR3 coding sequence is TGTGCCAGCAGCAGCAACAGGGTTCCGGAGACCCAGTACTTC.

This clonotype has at least ten counts. The V gene is TRBV20-1, the J gene TRBJ2-7; D is possibly TRBD1 (6 bases). Trimming removed 2 bases at V and 3 bases at J, with 20 bases between. Per germline, CDR1 DFQATT and CDR2 SNEGSKA (reference sequence). The CDR3 has 16 residues. The chain's CDR3 is CSARTSSRGYYYEQYF. CDR3 DNA sequence: TGCAGTGCTAGAACCTCGAGCAGGGGCTACTACTACGAGCAGTACTTC.

This clonotype was seen a handful of times. J is TRBJ2-7 and V is TRBV6-6; D not resolved. The V gene's germline CDR1 is MNHNY and CDR2 SVGAGI (reference sequence). Deletions cut 0 bases from V and 2 bases from J, with 8 bases between. The CDR3 runs to 14 residues. In DNA form, the CDR3 reads TGTGCCAGCAGTTACTCTGGGCAGACCTACGAGCAGTACTTC. Encoded protein: CASSYSGQTYEQYF.

This chain joins TRBV12-3 or TRBV12-4 and TRBJ2-7; 12 nucleotides agree with TRBD2. V lost 5 bases, J lost 2 bases, and 4 bases stayed unmatched. The CDR3 is 15 residues long. CDR3 residues: CASSIGLAGTYEQYF. In DNA, the CDR3 is TGTGCCAGCAGTATCGGACTAGCGGGAACCTACGAGCAGTACTTC.